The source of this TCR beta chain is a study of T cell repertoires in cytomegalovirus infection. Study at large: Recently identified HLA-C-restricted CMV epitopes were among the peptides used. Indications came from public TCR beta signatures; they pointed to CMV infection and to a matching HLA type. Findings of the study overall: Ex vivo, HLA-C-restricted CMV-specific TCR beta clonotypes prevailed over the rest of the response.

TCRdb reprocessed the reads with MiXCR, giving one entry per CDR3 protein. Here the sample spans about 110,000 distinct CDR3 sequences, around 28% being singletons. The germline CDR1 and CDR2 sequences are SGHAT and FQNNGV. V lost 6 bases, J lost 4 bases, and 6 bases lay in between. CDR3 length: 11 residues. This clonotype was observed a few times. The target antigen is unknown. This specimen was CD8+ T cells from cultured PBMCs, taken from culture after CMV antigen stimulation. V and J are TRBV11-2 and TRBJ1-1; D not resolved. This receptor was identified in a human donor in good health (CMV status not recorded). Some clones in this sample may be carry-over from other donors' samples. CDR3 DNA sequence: TGTGCCAGCAGGGGTTTCACTGAAGCTTTCTTT. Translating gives CASRGFTEAFF. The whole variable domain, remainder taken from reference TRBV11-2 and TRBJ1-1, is EAGVAQSPRYKIIEKRQSVAFWCNPISGHATLYWYQQILGQGPKLLIQFQNNGVVDDSQLPKDRFSAERLKGVDSTLKIQPAKLEDSAVYLCASRGFTEAFFGQGTRLTVV.